These T cell receptor beta chains were read from a single sample in a study of OX40 agonist ivuxolimab in advanced cancers. The repertoire was sequenced with immunoSEQ multiplex PCR; TCRdb's copy has only in-frame clones and lacks some. The profile shows tens of thousands of clones, 85% to 90% of them singletons. This specimen was CD4+ or CD8+ T cells sorted from blood, taken in a trial of the OX40 agonist ivuxolimab. Receptor source: an adult with an advanced solid tumor such as melanoma, head and neck, liver or kidney cancer. Each CDR3 is given with its conserved first and last residue. The D gene is left open where the match is weak. A row's size may be missing; if present it is once, few, many or a size class.

d_call: .; v_call: TRBV5-4; j_call: TRBJ1-2; clone_size: .; cdr3_nt: TGTGCCAGCAGCCCTGGGACAACCTATGGCTACACCTTC; cdr3_aa: CASSPGTTYGYTF
d_call: TRBD2; v_call: TRBV19; j_call: TRBJ2-5; clone_size: .; cdr3_nt: TGTGCCAGCCCAACAAAGGGTCTAGCGGGAAGTGGGAAGACCCAGTACTTC; cdr3_aa: CASPTKGLAGSGKTQYF
d_call: TRBD2; v_call: TRBV5-6; j_call: TRBJ2-3; clone_size: .; cdr3_nt: TGTGCCAGCAGCTCGCTAGCGGGGAGCACAGATACGCAGTATTTT; cdr3_aa: CASSSLAGSTDTQYF
d_call: .; v_call: TRBV20-1; j_call: TRBJ1-2; clone_size: .; cdr3_nt: TGCAGTGCTCCCCCCGGTGGCGGCTACACCTTC; cdr3_aa: CSAPPGGGYTF
d_call: .; v_call: TRBV7-2; j_call: TRBJ2-5; clone_size: .; cdr3_nt: TGTGCCAGCAGCTTTAGGGGGGGCCTTGAGGAGACCCAGTACTTC; cdr3_aa: CASSFRGGLEETQYF
d_call: TRBD2; v_call: TRBV19; j_call: TRBJ2-1; clone_size: once; cdr3_nt: TGTGCCAGTAGCTTCGGGGGGGGTTACAATGAGCAGTTCTTC; cdr3_aa: CASSFGGGYNEQFF
d_call: .; v_call: TRBV19; j_call: TRBJ1-2; clone_size: .; cdr3_nt: TGTGCCAGTAGACCCTTCGGCGGGGGGGCGAATTCCTATGGCTACACCTTC; cdr3_aa: CASRPFGGGANSYGYTF
d_call: TRBD1; v_call: TRBV28; j_call: TRBJ1-3; clone_size: .; cdr3_nt: TGTGCCAGCACCAGGACAGGGGGTGGAAACACCATATATTTT; cdr3_aa: CASTRTGGGNTIYF
d_call: TRBD2; v_call: TRBV28; j_call: TRBJ2-3; clone_size: .; cdr3_nt: TGTGCCAGCAGTTACGTCCCGGGACTAGCGGGAGGTACAGATACGCAGTATTTT; cdr3_aa: CASSYVPGLAGGTDTQYF
d_call: .; v_call: TRBV7-8; j_call: TRBJ2-7; clone_size: .; cdr3_nt: TGTGCCAGCAGCTTAGCGGCGACCTACGAGCAGTACTTC; cdr3_aa: CASSLAATYEQYF
d_call: .; v_call: TRBV30; j_call: TRBJ1-2; clone_size: .; cdr3_nt: TGTGCCTGGGGGGACGAAGGGGACCGAAATGGCTACACCTTC; cdr3_aa: CAWGDEGDRNGYTF
d_call: .; v_call: TRBV6-5; j_call: TRBJ2-3; clone_size: .; cdr3_nt: TGTGCCAGCAGTTACGGCAGGGGCACTTACACAGATACGCAGTATTTT; cdr3_aa: CASSYGRGTYTDTQYF
d_call: TRBD1; v_call: TRBV18; j_call: TRBJ2-5; clone_size: .; cdr3_nt: TGTGCCAGCTCAGCTTCCTTGACAGGGTTTCGAGAGACCCAGTACTTC; cdr3_aa: CASSASLTGFRETQYF
d_call: .; v_call: TRBV28; j_call: TRBJ2-3; clone_size: .; cdr3_nt: TGTGCCAGCAGTCCTCAGGGTATAGTCACAGATACGCAGTATTTT; cdr3_aa: CASSPQGIVTDTQYF
d_call: .; v_call: TRBV5-1; j_call: TRBJ2-1; clone_size: .; cdr3_nt: TGCGCCAGCAGCTTGGACAACTCCTACAATGAGCAGTTCTTC; cdr3_aa: CASSLDNSYNEQFF
d_call: .; v_call: TRBV29-1; j_call: TRBJ1-4; clone_size: .; cdr3_nt: TGCAGCGCCTTTTCCGGGGGGCTTAATGAAAAACTGTTTTTT; cdr3_aa: CSAFSGGLNEKLFF
d_call: .; v_call: TRBV7-2; j_call: TRBJ2-7; clone_size: .; cdr3_nt: TGTGCCAGCAGCCCGTGGGACCGCCTGGAGCAGTACTTC; cdr3_aa: CASSPWDRLEQYF
d_call: .; v_call: TRBV30; j_call: TRBJ1-6; clone_size: .; cdr3_nt: TGTGCCTGGAAAGGGAATAATTCACCCCTCCACTTT; cdr3_aa: CAWKGNNSPLHF
d_call: .; v_call: TRBV4-3; j_call: TRBJ2-7; clone_size: .; cdr3_nt: TGCGCCAGCAGCCAAGATATTGGAGGGGGCGAGCAGTACTTC; cdr3_aa: CASSQDIGGGEQYF
d_call: .; v_call: TRBV2; j_call: TRBJ1-2; clone_size: few; cdr3_nt: TGTGCCAGCAGTGAATGGGGGGTGAACTATGGCTACACCTTC; cdr3_aa: CASSEWGVNYGYTF
d_call: TRBD1; v_call: TRBV6-1; j_call: TRBJ1-2; clone_size: .; cdr3_nt: TGTGCCAGCAGTGAACTGACAGGGACCTATGGCTACACCTTC; cdr3_aa: CASSELTGTYGYTF
d_call: TRBD1; v_call: TRBV30; j_call: TRBJ1-6; clone_size: .; cdr3_nt: TGTGCCTGGGACAGGGTGGGTTCACCCCTCCACTTT; cdr3_aa: CAWDRVGSPLHF
d_call: .; v_call: TRBV28; j_call: TRBJ1-3; clone_size: .; cdr3_nt: TGTGCCAGCAGTTTTATGGGTGGAAACACCATATATTTT; cdr3_aa: CASSFMGGNTIYF
d_call: .; v_call: TRBV18; j_call: TRBJ1-1; clone_size: .; cdr3_nt: TGTGCCAGCTCACCAGACGTCCAGGTCGTGAACACTGAAGCTTTCTTT; cdr3_aa: CASSPDVQVVNTEAFF
d_call: .; v_call: TRBV21-1; j_call: TRBJ2-7; clone_size: .; cdr3_nt: TGTGCCAGCAGCAAATGTACTAGCAAAGGGGGCTGCGAGCAGTACTTC; cdr3_aa: CASSKCTSKGGCEQYF
d_call: .; v_call: TRBV13; j_call: TRBJ2-5; clone_size: .; cdr3_nt: TGTGCCAGCAGCACAAGGCCGGGGCCCCAAGAGACCCAGTACTTC; cdr3_aa: CASSTRPGPQETQYF
d_call: TRBD2; v_call: TRBV6-1; j_call: TRBJ2-7; clone_size: .; cdr3_nt: TGTGCCAGCAGGGGGACTAGCGGGACCTACGAGCAGTACTTC; cdr3_aa: CASRGTSGTYEQYF
d_call: .; v_call: TRBV10-3; j_call: TRBJ2-3; clone_size: .; cdr3_nt: TGTGCCATCAGTGACCCGACCGTTAGCACAGATACGCAGTATTTT; cdr3_aa: CAISDPTVSTDTQYF
d_call: TRBD2; v_call: TRBV7-3; j_call: TRBJ2-1; clone_size: .; cdr3_nt: TGTGCCAGCAGCTTATCCGGGGGGAACTCCTACAATGAGCAGTTCTTC; cdr3_aa: CASSLSGGNSYNEQFF
d_call: TRBD2; v_call: TRBV11-3; j_call: TRBJ2-3; clone_size: .; cdr3_nt: TGTGCCAGCAGCTTAGGCGCTAGCGGAGGCACAGATACGCAGTATTTT; cdr3_aa: CASSLGASGGTDTQYF
d_call: .; v_call: TRBV6-1; j_call: TRBJ1-1; clone_size: once; cdr3_nt: TGTGCCAGCAGTGAACCGCCCGTTAGAGTCGAAGCTTTCTTT; cdr3_aa: CASSEPPVRVEAFF
d_call: .; v_call: TRBV30; j_call: TRBJ2-5; clone_size: .; cdr3_nt: TGTGCCTGGAGCGGTGGTCTGAGTCAAGAGACCCAGTACTTC; cdr3_aa: CAWSGGLSQETQYF
d_call: TRBD1; v_call: TRBV5-8; j_call: TRBJ1-2; clone_size: .; cdr3_nt: TGTGCCAGCAGCTTGAACAGGGGAGGCTTTGGCTACACCTTC; cdr3_aa: CASSLNRGGFGYTF
d_call: TRBD2; v_call: TRBV5-4; j_call: TRBJ2-3; clone_size: .; cdr3_nt: TGTGCCAGCAGCACGGGTCGACCCAGACTAGCGGGGGCTAGCACAGATACGCAGTATTTT; cdr3_aa: CASSTGRPRLAGASTDTQYF
d_call: .; v_call: TRBV19; j_call: TRBJ2-3; clone_size: .; cdr3_nt: TGTGCCAGTAGTATGAGGCAGGGACGCGCAGATACGCAGTATTTT; cdr3_aa: CASSMRQGRADTQYF
d_call: .; v_call: TRBV27; j_call: TRBJ1-2; clone_size: .; cdr3_nt: TGTGCCAGCAGTCCCTCGGCAGGGAGGGACTATGGCTACACCTTC; cdr3_aa: CASSPSAGRDYGYTF
d_call: .; v_call: TRBV5-1; j_call: TRBJ1-1; clone_size: .; cdr3_nt: TGCGCCAGCAGCATTTACAGAACGAACACTGAAGCTTTCTTT; cdr3_aa: CASSIYRTNTEAFF
d_call: TRBD1; v_call: TRBV6-1; j_call: TRBJ2-2; clone_size: once; cdr3_nt: TGTGCCAGCAGCATAATACAGGGGGCTACCGGGGAGCTGTTTTTT; cdr3_aa: CASSIIQGATGELFF
d_call: TRBD1; v_call: TRBV29-1; j_call: TRBJ1-2; clone_size: .; cdr3_nt: TGCAGCGTTGGCCGACAGGGAGGTGGCTACACCTTC; cdr3_aa: CSVGRQGGGYTF
d_call: TRBD2; v_call: TRBV4-1; j_call: TRBJ2-1; clone_size: .; cdr3_nt: TGCGCCAGCAGCCAACGCGGGGGGTCCTACAATGAGCAGTTCTTC; cdr3_aa: CASSQRGGSYNEQFF
d_call: .; v_call: TRBV28; j_call: TRBJ2-3; clone_size: .; cdr3_nt: TGTGCCAGCAGTTCCGCTAGCGCGGGCACAGATACGCAGTATTTT; cdr3_aa: CASSSASAGTDTQYF
d_call: .; v_call: TRBV5-1; j_call: TRBJ2-7; clone_size: few; cdr3_nt: TGCGCCAGCAGCCAAGGGACATCGACCTACGAGCAGTACTTC; cdr3_aa: CASSQGTSTYEQYF
d_call: .; v_call: TRBV9; j_call: TRBJ2-1; clone_size: .; cdr3_nt: TGTGCCAGCAGCCCGGACCGGGGGGCGGCCTCGAGCTCCTACAATGAGCAGTTCTTC; cdr3_aa: CASSPDRGAASSSYNEQFF
d_call: TRBD1; v_call: TRBV7-3; j_call: TRBJ2-3; clone_size: .; cdr3_nt: TGTGCCAGCAGCCTCGGGACAGGGGCCGATACGCAGTATTTT; cdr3_aa: CASSLGTGADTQYF
d_call: .; v_call: TRBV19; j_call: TRBJ1-4; clone_size: .; cdr3_nt: TGTGCCAGTAGTATTCCCGGCAGGGGCAACGAAAAACTGTTTTTT; cdr3_aa: CASSIPGRGNEKLFF
d_call: .; v_call: TRBV7-9; j_call: TRBJ2-2; clone_size: .; cdr3_nt: TGTGCCAGCAGCCCACCCCACGGGGAGCTGTTTTTT; cdr3_aa: CASSPPHGELFF
d_call: .; v_call: TRBV7-8; j_call: TRBJ1-1; clone_size: .; cdr3_nt: TGTGCCAGCAGCTTAGGTATCGGTGAGAACACTGAAGCTTTCTTT; cdr3_aa: CASSLGIGENTEAFF
d_call: .; v_call: TRBV9; j_call: TRBJ1-2; clone_size: .; cdr3_nt: TGTGCCAGCAGCGCGGGGGGGTCGGACAGACTTAGTGGCTACACCTTC; cdr3_aa: CASSAGGSDRLSGYTF
d_call: .; v_call: TRBV7-2; j_call: TRBJ2-7; clone_size: .; cdr3_nt: TGTGCCAGCAGCTTTTTGGGGGTTTCCGTCTACGAGCAGTACTTC; cdr3_aa: CASSFLGVSVYEQYF
d_call: .; v_call: TRBV19; j_call: TRBJ1-6; clone_size: .; cdr3_nt: TGTGCCAGTAGTAAACAGGGTCACGGTTCACCCCTCCACTTT; cdr3_aa: CASSKQGHGSPLHF
d_call: .; v_call: TRBV25-1; j_call: TRBJ1-2; clone_size: .; cdr3_nt: TGTGCCAGCAGTGCAGGCTTCTATGGCTACACCTTC; cdr3_aa: CASSAGFYGYTF
d_call: .; v_call: TRBV2; j_call: TRBJ2-3; clone_size: once; cdr3_nt: TGTGCCACCGAGGGGAGCACAGATACGCAGTATTTT; cdr3_aa: CATEGSTDTQYF
d_call: TRBD2; v_call: TRBV28; j_call: TRBJ2-1; clone_size: .; cdr3_nt: TGTGCCAGCAGTTCACATGGACTAGCGGAGTTCAATGAGCAGTTCTTC; cdr3_aa: CASSSHGLAEFNEQFF
d_call: .; v_call: TRBV2; j_call: TRBJ1-2; clone_size: once; cdr3_nt: TGTGCCAGCACTTCGGAACGGGGCCACTATGGCTACACCTTC; cdr3_aa: CASTSERGHYGYTF
d_call: TRBD1; v_call: TRBV6-5; j_call: TRBJ2-7; clone_size: .; cdr3_nt: TGTGCCAGCAGTTACCAGACAGGGGGCCCCTCCGAGCAGTACTTC; cdr3_aa: CASSYQTGGPSEQYF